One and the same sample provided the 27 T cell receptor beta chains below, sequenced in a study of T cells after yellow fever vaccination. TCRdb fed the 5' RACE reads into MiXCR, producing one record per CDR3 protein. Altogether around 600,000 distinct CDR3 sequences are present, roughly an eighth being singletons, with the ten largest covering 15%. This sample comprised PBMCs, obtained on the day of the yellow fever booster vaccination. The receptors here all came from a man aged 25-45 years who received the YFV17D yellow fever vaccine.

The V gene is TRBV20-1, the J gene TRBJ2-5; 8 bases match TRBD2. Germline V gene sequence: CDR1 DFQATT, CDR2 SNEGSKA (reference sequence). This CDR3 has 13 amino acids. With 3 bases clipped from V and 3 bases from J, the junction kept 3 bases outside the gene matches. DNA of the CDR3: TGCAGTGCTAGTCTACTAGCGGAAGAGACCCAGTACTTC. Amino acid sequence: CSASLLAEETQYF.

This clonotype occurred a few times. The CDR3 sequence is CSELGDKNIQYF. The CDR3 nucleotides read TGCAGTGAGCTGGGTGATAAAAACATTCAGTACTTC. The V gene is TRBV20-1, the J gene TRBJ2-4; D not resolved. CDR1 is DFQATT, CDR2 SNEGSKA, per germline (reference sequence). Trimming cost V 7 bases and J 4 bases, with 11 bases left between them. The CDR3 loop spans 12 amino acids.

The chain is built from TRBV6-6 and TRBJ2-5; the D is unclear. The V and J ends lost 6 bases and 7 bases respectively, with 15 bases between them. The CDR3 extends over 13 amino acids. CDR1 is MNHNY and CDR2 is SVGAGI in the germline V gene (reference sequence). CDR3 loop: CASSPRTPGTQYF. CDR3 bases: TGTGCCAGCAGCCCCCGCACCCCGGGGACCCAGTACTTC.

The CDR3 DNA reads as TGTGCCACCCCACCGGGGTGCCGGGACAGAGGGAAGATTCAGTACTTC. This gives the protein CATPPGCRDRGKIQYF. This sequence joins TRBV5-3 and TRBJ2-4; 7 positions agree with TRBD1. TRBV5-3 qualifies as an ORF whose function is uncertain. The CDR3 extends over 16 amino acids. The ends lost 9 bases at V and 10 bases at J; junction bases unmatched: 22.

The chain is built from TRBV9 and TRBJ2-3; 10 nucleotides line up with TRBD2. The CDR3 covers 17 residues. V was pared by 3 bases and J by 8 bases, with 15 bases of the junction left unmatched. Germline V gene sequence: CDR1 SGDLS, CDR2 YYNGEE. The CDR3 spells CASSAGTSGRVPRTQYF. CDR3 DNA: TGTGCCAGCAGCGCTGGGACCAGCGGGAGGGTGCCGCGTACGCAGTATTTT.

The chain couples TRBV6-5 to TRBJ1-1, with D unclear. The CDR3 sequence is 15 residues long. CDR1 and CDR2 from the germline V gene are MNHEY and SVGAGI. V was clipped by 2 bases and J by 5 bases, with 15 bases between them. The CDR3, as DNA: TGTGCCAGCAGTTACGAGGGCGACCTAAGAACTGAAGCTTTCTTT. Protein: CASSYEGDLRTEAFF.

The chain uses TRBV5-6 and TRBJ1-5, with D tentatively TRBD1 (5 bases). This CDR3 contains 13 residues. The germline CDR1 and CDR2 sequences are SGHDT and YYEEEE. The ends were cut back, 2 bases at V and 9 bases at J, with 12 bases in the middle. CDR3 nucleotide sequence: TGTGCCAGCAGCTTCGCTCAGGGTGGGCCCCAGCATTTT. Its translation: CASSFAQGGPQHF.

The J gene is TRBJ2-7, the V gene TRBV20-1; 8 positions agree with TRBD1. Germline CDR1 is DFQATT and CDR2 is SNEGSKA (reference sequence). The CDR3 extends over 13 amino acids. The ends lost 6 bases at V and 1 base at J; junction bases unmatched: 5. CDR3: CSATTGASYEQYF. CDR3 DNA sequence: TGCAGTGCCACGACAGGGGCGTCCTACGAGCAGTACTTC.

In nucleotides, the CDR3 is TGTGCCAGCAGCTTAGGGGGGACGGTAGTATCACCCCTCCACTTT. Residues: CASSLGGTVVSPLHF. This chain links TRBV7-2 with TRBJ1-6, with D perhaps TRBD1 (5 bases). CDR3 length equals 15 residues. The V end lost 1 base, the J end lost 10 bases, and 14 bases lay between the germline ends. CDR1 is SGHTA and CDR2 is FQGNSA in the germline V gene.

This clonotype was counted only a few times. The chain recombines TRBV21-1 with TRBJ1-6; the table names TRBD1, a call not compared with the DNA. TRBV21-1 is recorded as a pseudogene. There are 17 residues in the CDR3. DNA of the CDR3: TGTGCCAGCAGCAAAGGAGGATTGGGGGACAGATTTTCACCCCTCCACTTT. It translates to CASSKGGLGDRFSPLHF.

This chain connects TRBV18 to TRBJ2-1, with D unclear. CDR3 length equals 16 residues. Trimming left V 0 bases short and J 3 bases short, with 12 bases between. Germline V lookup: CDR1 KGHSH, CDR2 LQKENI. The CDR3 DNA follows: TGTGCCAGCTCACCACCCGGGTCCTTAGTCTACAATGAGCAGTTCTTC. Translating it yields CASSPPGSLVYNEQFF.

Points on this clonotype: Germline is not matched at one junction end, which may reflect a read error. V is TRBV11-1 and J is TRBJ2-6; maybe TRBD2 (6 bases). CDR1 and CDR2 from the germline V gene are SGHAT and FQDESV (reference sequence). This CDR3 has 18 residues. The CDR3 coding sequence is TGTGCCAGCAGCCCCGGAGGTCTACTAGCATCTGGGGCCAAAGTCCTGACTTTC. It specifies CASSPGGLLASGAKVLTF.

This clonotype was observed a few times. The chain's CDR3 is CSASAERNEKLFF. CDR3 coding DNA: TGCAGTGCCAGCGCAGAGAGGAATGAAAAACTGTTTTTT. The chain couples TRBV20-1 to TRBJ1-4, with D unclear. Germline V gives CDR1 DFQATT, CDR2 SNEGSKA (reference sequence). The CDR3 has 13 amino acids. Trimming left V 6 bases short and J 5 bases short, with 13 bases between.

This clonotype was found many times. This sequence joins TRBV12-3 or TRBV12-4 and TRBJ2-2; tentative D call: TRBD1 (5 bases). Trimming pared 4 bases from V and 3 bases from J, leaving 6 bases between. The CDR3 is 13 amino acids. CDR3 residues: CASSSGYTGELFF. The DNA of the CDR3 is TGTGCCAGCAGTTCAGGGTACACCGGGGAGCTGTTTTTT.

This clonotype has more than one count but fewer than ten. The chain has TRBV4-3 and TRBJ1-1; D is unresolved. Looked up from germline, CDR1 is LGHNA and CDR2 is YSLEER. The CDR3 has 14 residues. Between the trimmed V and J ends, which lost 2 bases and 1 base, there was a span of 8 bases. The CDR3 DNA reads TGCGCCAGCAGCCAACTCCAGCGGAACACTGAAGCTTTCTTT. It is translated as CASSQLQRNTEAFF.

This clonotype was found a few times. J is TRBJ2-7 and V is TRBV5-4, with 9 bases identical to TRBD1. J lost 5 bases, V lost 2 bases, and 8 bases had no gene match. Germline assignment: CDR1 SGHNT and CDR2 YYREEE (reference sequence). The CDR3 consists of 15 residues. DNA for the CDR3: TGTGCCAGCAGCTTTATCGACAGGGGGGCCGACGAGCAGTACTTC. Amino acid sequence: CASSFIDRGADEQYF.

V and J are TRBV25-1 and TRBJ2-3, with 11 positions matching TRBD2. Germline-derived CDR1 and CDR2 are MGHDK and SYGVNS. The CDR3 is made up of 14 amino acids. The J segment lost 2 bases and the V segment lost 8 bases, leaving 3 bases of the junction unmatched. The CDR3 here is CASVAGGHTDTQYF. The CDR3 region has the DNA TGTGCCAGCGTAGCGGGAGGGCACACAGATACGCAGTATTTT.

The V gene is TRBV25-1, the J gene TRBJ2-2; TRBD1 agrees at 7 bases. CDR1 and CDR2 (germline): MGHDK, SYGVNS. The trim removed 0 bases at V and 8 bases at J, leaving 9 bases unmatched. This CDR3 comprises 16 residues. CDR3 bases: TGTGCCAGCAGTGAATATCTTCTAGGGACAGCTGGGGAGCTGTTTTTT. Translated, it gives CASSEYLLGTAGELFF.

This clonotype has more than one count but fewer than ten. This chain uses TRBV25-1 with TRBJ2-5; D not resolved. V was pared by 5 bases and J by 2 bases, with 12 bases between. The germline V gene encodes CDR1 MGHDK and CDR2 SYGVNS. The CDR3 is made up of 14 amino acids. The CDR3 DNA reads as TGTGCCAGCAGTTTGGCAGGTGATCAAGAGACCCAGTACTTC. Protein: CASSLAGDQETQYF.

The rearrangement links TRBV15 to TRBJ2-5, with D possibly being TRBD2 (5 bases). The germline V gene has CDR1 LNHNV and CDR2 YYDKDF (reference sequence). The CDR3 length is 14 residues. Between the trimmed V and J ends, which lost 1 base and 2 bases, there was a span of 8 bases. CDR3 bases: TGTGCCACCAGCAGAGGAGGGCAACAAGAGACCCAGTACTTC. Translating it yields CATSRGGQQETQYF.

The gene calls are TRBV11-2 and TRBJ2-1, with TRBD2 matching over 7 bases. Germline V lookup: CDR1 SGHAT, CDR2 FQNNGV. The CDR3 is 18 residues long. Unmatched junction bases numbered 13, after V lost 5 bases and J lost 0 bases. The CDR3 here is CASSRTPGGIGSYNEQFF. The CDR3 DNA is TGTGCCAGCAGCCGTACCCCGGGGGGTATCGGCTCCTACAATGAGCAGTTCTTC.

The CDR3 region is CASSLAGGRAGNIQYF. The CDR3 nucleotides read TGTGCCAGCAGCTTAGCAGGCGGGAGGGCTGGGAACATTCAGTACTTC. This chain connects TRBV13 to TRBJ2-4; TRBD2 matches 9 bases. The CDR3 is 16 residues long. The V gene end was trimmed by 1 base and the J gene end by 7 bases; junction bases not matched to a gene: 8. The V gene's germline CDR1 is PRHDT and CDR2 FYEKMQ (reference sequence).

This clonotype was observed a handful of times. V gene TRBV12-3 or TRBV12-4 combines with J gene TRBJ1-5; D call uncertain. The V and J ends lost 3 bases and 7 bases respectively, with 10 bases between them. This CDR3 region has 13 residues. DNA for the CDR3: TGTGCCAGCAGTTTTGGAGGTACCCAGCCCCAGCATTTT. This encodes CASSFGGTQPQHF.

This clonotype has more than one count but fewer than ten. The chain carries TRBV15 and TRBJ1-4, with TRBD1 as a possible D gene (6 bases). The CDR3 has 15 amino acids. Looked up from germline, CDR1 is LNHNV and CDR2 is YYDKDF (reference sequence). V lost 3 bases and J lost 8, with 16 bases in between. The CDR3 protein is CATSRDIGTSEKLFF. DNA for the CDR3: TGTGCCACCAGCAGGGACATCGGGACATCCGAAAAACTGTTTTTT.

This clonotype turned up a few times. The genes are TRBV7-2 and TRBJ2-7; 7 bases line up with TRBD2. This CDR3 has 16 residues. The germline CDR1 and CDR2 sequences are SGHTA and FQGNSA. The V segment lost 5 bases and the J segment 7 bases; nucleotides outside the gene matches: 17. The CDR3 DNA reads as TGTGCCAGCAGCGCGCCGACAGAGACGAGCGGGAATGAGCAGTACTTC. This translates into CASSAPTETSGNEQYF.

Comments on this clonotype: The junction differs from germline at one of its ends, possibly a read error. The chain recombines TRBV7-7 with TRBJ2-5; D is ambiguous. This CDR3 contains 14 residues. CDR1 SSHAT and CDR2 FNYEAQ come from the germline V gene (reference sequence). The CDR3 region has the DNA TGTGCTAGCAGCTTAATTGGGAAGGAAGAGACCCAGTACTTC. Protein: CASSLIGKEETQYF.

The chain couples TRBV12-3 or TRBV12-4 to TRBJ2-3, with a weak D call TRBD2 (6 bases). This CDR3 comprises 13 residues. The V end was cut by 7 bases, the J end by 6 bases, with 14 bases between. The chain's CDR3 is CASTSGGTDTQYF. DNA of the CDR3: TGTGCCAGCACCTCCGGGGGAACGGATACGCAGTATTTT.